This TCR beta chain was documented in a study of post-analysis software for immune sequencing data. Study details: Patients with relapsing-remitting, secondary progressive and progressive-relapsing multiple sclerosis courses were all represented. Study-wide results and caveats: Included in a set of several TRBV segments more frequent in patients than controls were TRBV5-6, TRBV5-1 and TRBV20-1.

Carried by the TCR beta cDNA libraries were unique molecular identifiers. Researchers reported about 500,000 cDNA molecules coming from roughly 0.93 to 9.6 million T cells. MiXCR, run by TCRdb on the PCR reads, gives a single entry per CDR3 protein. The table lists around 770,000 distinct CDR3 sequences, under 60% of them singletons, with 4% to 5% in the top ten. This clonotype was seen a handful of times. Antigen unknown. The germline gives CDR1 SGHDN, CDR2 FVKESK. This CDR3 is built from 17 residues. Trimming took 3 bases from V and 7 from J, leaving 23 bases between them. Sample: blood. This chain joins TRBV14 and TRBJ2-3, with TRBD2 as a possible D gene (6 bases). This receptor was taken from a girl aged 10-17 years with multiple sclerosis. The CDR3 sequence is CASSHPRAGPVMHTQYF. CDR3 nucleotides: TGTGCCAGCAGCCACCCCCGCGCGGGGCCAGTCATGCATACGCAGTATTTT.